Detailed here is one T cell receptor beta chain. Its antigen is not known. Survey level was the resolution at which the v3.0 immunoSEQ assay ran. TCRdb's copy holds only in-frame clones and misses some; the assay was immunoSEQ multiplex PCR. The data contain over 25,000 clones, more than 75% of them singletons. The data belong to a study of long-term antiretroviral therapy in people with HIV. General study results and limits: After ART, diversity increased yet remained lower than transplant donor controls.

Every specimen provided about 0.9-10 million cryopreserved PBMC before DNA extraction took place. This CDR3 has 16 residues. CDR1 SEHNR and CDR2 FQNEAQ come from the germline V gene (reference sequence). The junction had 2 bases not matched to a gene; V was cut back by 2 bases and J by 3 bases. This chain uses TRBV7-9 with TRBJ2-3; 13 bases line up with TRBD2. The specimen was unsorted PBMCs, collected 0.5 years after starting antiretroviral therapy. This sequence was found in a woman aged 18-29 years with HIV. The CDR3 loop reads CASSLSGLAGTDTQYF. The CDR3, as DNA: TGTGCCAGCAGCTTATCGGGACTAGCGGGAACAGATACGCAGTATTTT.